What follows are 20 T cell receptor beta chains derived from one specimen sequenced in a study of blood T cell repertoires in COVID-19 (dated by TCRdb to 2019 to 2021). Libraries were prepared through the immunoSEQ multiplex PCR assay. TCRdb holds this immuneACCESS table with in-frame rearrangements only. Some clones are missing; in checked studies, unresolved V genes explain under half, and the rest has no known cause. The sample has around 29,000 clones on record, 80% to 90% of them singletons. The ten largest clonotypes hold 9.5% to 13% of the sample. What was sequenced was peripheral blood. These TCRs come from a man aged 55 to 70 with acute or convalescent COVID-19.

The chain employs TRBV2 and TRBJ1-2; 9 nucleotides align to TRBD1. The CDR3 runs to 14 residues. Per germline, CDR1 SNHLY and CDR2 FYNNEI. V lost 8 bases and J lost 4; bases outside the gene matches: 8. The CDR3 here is CASGQQGAVYGYTF. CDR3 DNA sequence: TGTGCCAGCGGCCAACAGGGGGCCGTCTATGGCTACACCTTC.

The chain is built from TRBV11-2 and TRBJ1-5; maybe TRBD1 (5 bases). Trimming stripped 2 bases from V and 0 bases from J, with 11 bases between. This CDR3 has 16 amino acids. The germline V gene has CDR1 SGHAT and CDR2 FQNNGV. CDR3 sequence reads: CASSLHGGNSNQPQHF. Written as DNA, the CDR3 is TGTGCCAGCAGCTTACACGGGGGAAATAGCAATCAGCCCCAGCATTTT.

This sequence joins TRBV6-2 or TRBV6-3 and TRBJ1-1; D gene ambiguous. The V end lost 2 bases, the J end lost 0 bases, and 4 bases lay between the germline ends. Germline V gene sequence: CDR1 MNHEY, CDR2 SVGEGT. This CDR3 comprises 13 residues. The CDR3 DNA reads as TGTGCCAGCAGTTACACAGTGAACACTGAAGCTTTCTTT. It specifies CASSYTVNTEAFF.

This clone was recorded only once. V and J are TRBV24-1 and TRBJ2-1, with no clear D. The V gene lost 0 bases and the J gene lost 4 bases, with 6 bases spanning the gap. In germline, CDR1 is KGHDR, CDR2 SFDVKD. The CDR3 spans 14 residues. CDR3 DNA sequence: TGTGCCACCAGTGATTTGAACACATACAATGAGCAGTTCTTC. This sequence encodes CATSDLNTYNEQFF.

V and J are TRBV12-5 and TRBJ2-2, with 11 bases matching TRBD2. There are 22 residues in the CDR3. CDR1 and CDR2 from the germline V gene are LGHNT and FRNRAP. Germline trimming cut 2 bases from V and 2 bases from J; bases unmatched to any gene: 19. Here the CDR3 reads CASGLPHLAGGPQVINTGELFF. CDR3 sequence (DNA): TGTGCTAGTGGTTTGCCACATTTAGCGGGAGGGCCCCAGGTTATAAACACCGGGGAGCTGTTTTTT.

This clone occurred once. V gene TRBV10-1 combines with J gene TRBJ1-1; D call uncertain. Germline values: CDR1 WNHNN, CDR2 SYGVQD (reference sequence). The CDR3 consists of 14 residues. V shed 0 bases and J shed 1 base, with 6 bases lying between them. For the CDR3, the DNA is TGCGCCAGCAGTGAGTCTCCAGGGAACACTGAAGCTTTCTTT. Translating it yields CASSESPGNTEAFF.

CDR3 protein: CASSSQGAVNEKLFF. The CDR3 DNA reads as TGTGCCAGCAGCTCACAGGGGGCCGTTAATGAAAAACTGTTTTTT. The genes are TRBV3-1 (or the pseudogene TRBV3-2) and TRBJ1-4; 9 nucleotides agree with TRBD1. This CDR3 region has 15 residues. V dropped 5 bases and J dropped 4; count of bases not matched to a gene: 5. Germline CDR1 and CDR2: LGHDT and YNNKEL (reference sequence).

The CDR3: CATSGLAGFPDTQYF. Written as DNA, the CDR3 is TGTGCCACCAGCGGACTAGCAGGATTTCCAGATACGCAGTATTTT. The rearrangement joins TRBV24-1 to TRBJ2-3; 8 nucleotides line up with TRBD2. CDR1 is KGHDR, CDR2 SFDVKD, per germline. There are 15 residues in the CDR3. J lost 4 bases, V lost 7 bases, and 9 bases had no gene match.

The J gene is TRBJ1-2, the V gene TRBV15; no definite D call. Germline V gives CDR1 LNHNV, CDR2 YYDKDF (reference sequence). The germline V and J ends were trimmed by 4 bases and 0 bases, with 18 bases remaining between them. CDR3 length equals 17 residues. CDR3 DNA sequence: TGTGCCACCAGCACGACCGGTACGGGATTCGCTAACTATGGCTACACCTTC. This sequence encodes CATSTTGTGFANYGYTF.

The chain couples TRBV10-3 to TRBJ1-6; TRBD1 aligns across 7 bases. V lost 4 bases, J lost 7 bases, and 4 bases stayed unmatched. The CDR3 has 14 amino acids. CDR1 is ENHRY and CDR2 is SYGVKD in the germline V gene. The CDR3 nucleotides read TGTGCCATCAGTGCCGAGGGGGCGAATTCACCCCTCCACTTT. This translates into CAISAEGANSPLHF.

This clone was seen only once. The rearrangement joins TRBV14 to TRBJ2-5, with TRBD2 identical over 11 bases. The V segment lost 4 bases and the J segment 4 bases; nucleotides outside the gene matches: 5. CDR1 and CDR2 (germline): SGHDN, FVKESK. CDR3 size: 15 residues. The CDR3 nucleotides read TGTGCCAGCAGCCCACTAGCGGGAGTTGGAGAGACCCAGTACTTC. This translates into CASSPLAGVGETQYF.

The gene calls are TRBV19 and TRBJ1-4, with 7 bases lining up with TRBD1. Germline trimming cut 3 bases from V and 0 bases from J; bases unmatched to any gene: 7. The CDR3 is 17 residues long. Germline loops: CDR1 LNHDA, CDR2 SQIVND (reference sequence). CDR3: CASSILQGFATNEKLFF. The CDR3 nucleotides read TGTGCCAGTAGTATCCTACAGGGGTTTGCAACTAATGAAAAACTGTTTTTT.

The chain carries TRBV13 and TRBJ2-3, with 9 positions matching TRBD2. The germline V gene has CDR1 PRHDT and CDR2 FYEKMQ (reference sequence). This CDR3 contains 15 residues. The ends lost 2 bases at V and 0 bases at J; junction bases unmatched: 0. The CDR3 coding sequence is TGTGCCAGCAGCTTAACTAGCGGGAGCACAGATACGCAGTATTTT. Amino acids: CASSLTSGSTDTQYF. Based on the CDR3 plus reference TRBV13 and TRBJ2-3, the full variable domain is AAGVIQSPRHLIKEKRETATLKCYPIPRHDTVYWYQQGPGQDPQFLISFYEKMQSDKGSIPDRFSAQQFSDYHSELNMSSLELGDSALYFCASSLTSGSTDTQYFGPGTRLTVL.

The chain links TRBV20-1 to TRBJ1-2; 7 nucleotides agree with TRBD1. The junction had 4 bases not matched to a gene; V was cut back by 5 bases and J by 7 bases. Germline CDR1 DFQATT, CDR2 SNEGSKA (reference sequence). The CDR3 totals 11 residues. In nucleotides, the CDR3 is TGCAGTGCTCCCCAGGGGGGTGGCTACACCTTC. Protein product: CSAPQGGGYTF.

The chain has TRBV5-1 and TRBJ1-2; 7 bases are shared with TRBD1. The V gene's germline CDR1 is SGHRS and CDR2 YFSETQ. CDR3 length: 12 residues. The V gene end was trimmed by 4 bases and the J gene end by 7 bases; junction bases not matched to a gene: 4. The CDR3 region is CASSETGVGYTF. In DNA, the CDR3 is TGCGCCAGCAGCGAAACAGGGGTTGGCTACACCTTC.

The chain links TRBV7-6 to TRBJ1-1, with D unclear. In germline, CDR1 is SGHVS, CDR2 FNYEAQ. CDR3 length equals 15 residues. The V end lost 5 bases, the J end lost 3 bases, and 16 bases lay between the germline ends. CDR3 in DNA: TGTGCCAGCAGCCCCAGACTCCCCGGGGACACTGAAGCTTTCTTT. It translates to CASSPRLPGDTEAFF.

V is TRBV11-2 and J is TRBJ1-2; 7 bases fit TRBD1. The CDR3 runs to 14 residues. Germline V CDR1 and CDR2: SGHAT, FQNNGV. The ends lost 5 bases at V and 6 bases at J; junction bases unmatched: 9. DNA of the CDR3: TGTGCCAGCAGCCAATTGACAGGGTGGAATGGCTACACCTTC. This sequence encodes CASSQLTGWNGYTF.

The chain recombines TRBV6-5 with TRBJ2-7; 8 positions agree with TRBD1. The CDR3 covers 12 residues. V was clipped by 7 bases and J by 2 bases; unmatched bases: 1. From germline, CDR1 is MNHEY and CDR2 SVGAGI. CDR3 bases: TGTGCCAGCACAGGGGGCCCCTACGAGCAGTACTTC. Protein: CASTGGPYEQYF.

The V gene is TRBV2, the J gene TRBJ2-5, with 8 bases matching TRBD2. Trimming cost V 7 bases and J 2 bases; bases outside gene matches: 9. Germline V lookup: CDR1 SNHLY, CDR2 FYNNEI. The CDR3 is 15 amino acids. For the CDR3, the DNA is TGTGCCAGCACCCACGGGGGGGTCACTCAAGAGACCCAGTACTTC. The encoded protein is CASTHGGVTQETQYF.

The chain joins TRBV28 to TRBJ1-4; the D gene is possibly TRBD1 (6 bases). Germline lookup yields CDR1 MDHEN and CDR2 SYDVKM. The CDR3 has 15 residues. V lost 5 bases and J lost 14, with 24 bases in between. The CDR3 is CASSPTGSSAFFLFF. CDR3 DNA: TGTGCCAGCAGTCCTACAGGGAGTTCTGCGTTTTTTCTGTTTTTT.